Below are 7 T cell receptor beta chains sequenced from a single sample in a study of shared clonotypes between healthy human individuals. Data came from immunoSEQ multiplex PCR; TCRdb stores just in-frame clones and leaves some out. Here the sample spans some 900,000 clones, roughly 72% being singletons. Material: memory CD4+ T cells sorted from blood. Subset in this sample: CD45RA-negative fraction. The receptors shown here come from a man between 18 and 29 years old in good health.

The chain uses TRBV5-1 and TRBJ2-7; D not certain. V lost 0 bases and J 2 bases, leaving 6 bases between the germline ends. The germline V gene has CDR1 SGHRS and CDR2 YFSETQ. The CDR3 length is 13 residues. CDR3 nucleotides: TGCGCCAGCAGCTTGGGTATCCCCTACGAGCAGTACTTC. Translation: CASSLGIPYEQYF.

This rearrangement joins TRBV7-9 to TRBJ2-7, with 13 positions matching TRBD2. V lost 4 bases, J lost 7 bases, and 4 bases stayed unmatched. Germline-derived CDR1 and CDR2 are SEHNR and FQNEAQ (reference sequence). This CDR3 comprises 14 residues. The CDR3 here is CASSSQGLAGEQYF. In DNA form, the CDR3 reads TGTGCCAGCAGCTCGCAGGGACTAGCGGGGGAGCAGTACTTC.

The chain combines TRBV12-5 with TRBJ2-1, with TRBD1 as a possible D gene (6 bases). This CDR3 has 16 amino acids. V lost 2 bases to trimming and J lost 4 bases, with 15 bases between them. In germline, CDR1 is LGHNT, CDR2 FRNRAP. CDR3 loop: CASGLPQGYGYNEQFF. Here the CDR3 DNA reads TGTGCTAGTGGTTTGCCACAGGGCTACGGTTACAATGAGCAGTTCTTC.

The chain has TRBV9 and TRBJ2-1; 7 bases are a match to TRBD1. With 3 bases clipped from V and 4 bases from J, the junction kept 7 bases outside the gene matches. Germline CDR1 is SGDLS and CDR2 is YYNGEE. This CDR3 has 15 residues. CDR3 region: CASSDRDSPYNEQFF. In DNA, the CDR3 is TGTGCCAGCAGCGACCGGGACAGTCCATACAATGAGCAGTTCTTC.

The chain couples TRBV2 to TRBJ1-6; TRBD1 matches at 11 bases. Trimming removed 4 bases from V and 9 bases from J; junction bases left unmatched: 8. From germline, CDR1 is SNHLY and CDR2 FYNNEI. This CDR3 contains 16 residues. CDR3 bases: TGTGCCAGCAGTGCCGAAACCGGGACAGGGGGTTCACCCCTCCACTTT. The encoded protein is CASSAETGTGGSPLHF. Supplemented by reference TRBV2 and TRBJ1-6, the full variable domain reads EPEVTQTPSHQVTQMGQEVILRCVPISNHLYFYWYRQILGQKVEFLVSFYNNEISEKSEIFDDQFSVERPDGSNFTLKIRSTKLEDSAMYFCASSAETGTGGSPLHFGNGTRLTVT.

The gene calls are TRBV5-6 and TRBJ2-7; the D is unclear. Germline values: CDR1 SGHDT, CDR2 YYEEEE. Trimming pared 0 bases from V and 3 bases from J, leaving 13 bases between. The CDR3 loop spans 15 amino acids. In nucleotides, the CDR3 is TGTGCCAGCAGCTTGGGTCTAGTTGGCTTCTACGAGCAGTACTTC. Residues: CASSLGLVGFYEQYF.

This chain connects TRBV7-9 to TRBJ2-5; 10 bases line up with TRBD1. The CDR3 length is 14 residues. The ends lost 5 bases at V and 4 bases at J; junction bases unmatched: 4. Germline-derived CDR1 and CDR2 are SEHNR and FQNEAQ (reference sequence). CDR3 sequence reads: CASSRTGGRETQYF. The DNA of the CDR3 is TGTGCCAGCAGCCGGACAGGGGGAAGAGAGACCCAGTACTTC.